The clone carrying this TCR beta chain was recorded many times. The germline V and J ends were trimmed by 7 bases and 3 bases, with 16 bases remaining between them. Germline V gives CDR1 SGHVS, CDR2 FQNEAQ. This CDR3 is built from 14 residues. The data are from a study of Graves' ophthalmopathy and Graves' hyperthyroidism. RNA transcripts provided the template for amplifying TCR beta CDR3 regions. First-round RT-PCR used HTBI primers; second-round multiplex PCR followed. TCRdb re-called the multiplex PCR reads with MiXCR, one entry per CDR3 protein. Of around 600,000 distinct CDR3 sequences in the sample, roughly 41% were seen once.

The clonotype comes from an adult man with Graves' ophthalmopathy. Sequencing was carried out using peripheral blood. The genes are TRBV7-8 and TRBJ2-7; the D gene is possibly TRBD1 (5 bases). The CDR3 DNA sequence: TGTGCCAGCATCCCTCAGGGCGGATTCTACGAGCAGTACTTC. As protein: CASIPQGGFYEQYF.